This TCR beta chain was profiled in a study of blood T cells in healthy people across ages. Using a J-beta primer mix together with a sample-barcoded 5' primer, a second PCR was run for roughly 7 to 11 cycles. TCRdb recomputed calls from the 5' RACE reads with MiXCR, one row per CDR3 protein. The sample holds about 1.6 million distinct CDR3 sequences, roughly 32% seen once. The germline CDR1 and CDR2 sequences are GTSNPN and SVGIG (reference sequence). The V end lost 4 bases, the J end lost 7 bases, and 19 bases lay between the germline ends. The CDR3 extends over 14 amino acids. Specimen: blood. This sequence joins TRBV30 and TRBJ2-5; possible D gene TRBD2, 6 bases. The TCR comes from a woman in her twenties or thirties in good health. CDR3 DNA sequence: TGTGCCTGGACCCCCCCAGGACTATTAGGGACCCAGTACTTC. It specifies CAWTPPGLLGTQYF.